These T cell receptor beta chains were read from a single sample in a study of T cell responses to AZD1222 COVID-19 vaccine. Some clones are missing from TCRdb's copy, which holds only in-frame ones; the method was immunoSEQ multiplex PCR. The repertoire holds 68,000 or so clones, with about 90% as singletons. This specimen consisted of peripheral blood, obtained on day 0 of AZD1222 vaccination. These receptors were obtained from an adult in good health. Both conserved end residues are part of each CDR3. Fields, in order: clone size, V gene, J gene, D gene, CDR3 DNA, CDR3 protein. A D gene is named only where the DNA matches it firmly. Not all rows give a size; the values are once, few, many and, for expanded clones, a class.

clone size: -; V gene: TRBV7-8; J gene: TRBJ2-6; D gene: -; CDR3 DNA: TGTGCCAGCGGGACCTCTGGGGCCAACGTCCTGACTTTC; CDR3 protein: CASGTSGANVLTF
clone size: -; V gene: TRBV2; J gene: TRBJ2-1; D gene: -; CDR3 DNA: TGTGCCAGCAGGAAGGAAGGTTGGAATGAGCAGTTCTTC; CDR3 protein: CASRKEGWNEQFF
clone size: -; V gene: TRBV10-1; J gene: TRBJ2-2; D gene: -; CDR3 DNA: TGCGCCAGCAGCCCACGGAGTGCCACCGGGGAGCTGTTTTTT; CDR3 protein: CASSPRSATGELFF
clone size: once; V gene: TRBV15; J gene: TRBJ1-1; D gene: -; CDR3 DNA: TGTGCCACCAGCAGCAGGTCAAGGCTTGAAGCTTTCTTT; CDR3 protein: CATSSRSRLEAFF
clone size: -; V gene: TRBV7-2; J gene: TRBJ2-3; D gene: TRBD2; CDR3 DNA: TGTGCCAGCAGCACGCGAGCGGGAGGGCCAGAAAATACGCAGTATTTT; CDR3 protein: CASSTRAGGPENTQYF
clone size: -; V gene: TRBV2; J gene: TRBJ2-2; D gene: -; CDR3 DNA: TGTGCCAGCAGAAACCAGGGTACCTGGGGCACCGGGGAGCTGTTTTTT; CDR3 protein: CASRNQGTWGTGELFF
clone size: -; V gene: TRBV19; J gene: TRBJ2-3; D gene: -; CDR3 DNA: TGTGCCAGTAGTATCCGGGCCCTCACAGATACGCAGTATTTT; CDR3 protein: CASSIRALTDTQYF
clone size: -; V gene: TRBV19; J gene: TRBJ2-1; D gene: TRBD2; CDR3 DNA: TGTGCCAGTGGTCGGGCTAGCGGTGCCTACAATGAGCAGTTCTTC; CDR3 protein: CASGRASGAYNEQFF
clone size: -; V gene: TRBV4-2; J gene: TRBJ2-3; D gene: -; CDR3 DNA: TGTGCCAGCAGCCAAGATGTCGCCAGTTCTAGCACAGATACGCAGTATTTT; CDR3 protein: CASSQDVASSSTDTQYF
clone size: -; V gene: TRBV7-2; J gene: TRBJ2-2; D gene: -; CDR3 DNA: TGTGCCAGCAGCTTAGTTGAGGGGGCCGGGGAGCTGTTTTTT; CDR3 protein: CASSLVEGAGELFF
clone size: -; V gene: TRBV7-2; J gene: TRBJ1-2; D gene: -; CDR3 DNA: TGTGCCAGCAGCTTATCCGGGGGGAACTATGGCTACACCTTC; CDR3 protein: CASSLSGGNYGYTF
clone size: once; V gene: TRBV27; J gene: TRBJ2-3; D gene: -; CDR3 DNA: TGTGCCAGCAGTTGGGGAGCCACAGATACGCAGTATTTT; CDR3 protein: CASSWGATDTQYF
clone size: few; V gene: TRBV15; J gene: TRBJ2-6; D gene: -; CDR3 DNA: TGTGCCACCAGCAGCGGCAGAGTCTCTGGGGCCAACGTCCTGACTTTC; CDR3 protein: CATSSGRVSGANVLTF
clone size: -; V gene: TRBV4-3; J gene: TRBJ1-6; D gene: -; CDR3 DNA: TGCGCCAGCAGCCAAGACATGGAGAATTCACCCCTCCACTTT; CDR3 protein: CASSQDMENSPLHF
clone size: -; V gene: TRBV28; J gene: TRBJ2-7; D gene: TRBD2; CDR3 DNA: TGTGCCAGCAGTTTATACACACCTAGCGGGTACTACGAGCAGTACTTC; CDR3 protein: CASSLYTPSGYYEQYF